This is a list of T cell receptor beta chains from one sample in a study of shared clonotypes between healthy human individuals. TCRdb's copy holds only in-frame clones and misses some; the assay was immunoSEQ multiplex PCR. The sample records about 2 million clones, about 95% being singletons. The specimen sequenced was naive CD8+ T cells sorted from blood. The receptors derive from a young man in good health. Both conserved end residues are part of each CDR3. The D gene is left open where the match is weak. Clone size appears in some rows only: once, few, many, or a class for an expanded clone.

CDR3 DNA: TGTGCCAGCAGCTTAGTCTCCGGGGCGAACACCGGGGAGCTGTTTTTT; CDR3 protein: CASSLVSGANTGELFF; D gene: .; V gene: TRBV11-2; clone size: .; J gene: TRBJ2-2
CDR3 DNA: TGTGCCTGGAGAAGGACTGCTTATGGCTACACCTTC; CDR3 protein: CAWRRTAYGYTF; D gene: .; V gene: TRBV30; clone size: .; J gene: TRBJ1-2
CDR3 DNA: TGTGCCAGCAGCGGAGGTGGCGGCAAACGGACAGATACGCAGTATTTT; CDR3 protein: CASSGGGGKRTDTQYF; D gene: .; V gene: TRBV7-9; clone size: .; J gene: TRBJ2-3
CDR3 DNA: TGTGCCAGCAGCTATCGGGAGAGCCAAGAGACCCAGTACTTC; CDR3 protein: CASSYRESQETQYF; D gene: .; V gene: TRBV7-9; clone size: .; J gene: TRBJ2-5
CDR3 DNA: TGCGCCAGCAGCTTTAGGACAGTCACAGATACGCAGTATTTT; CDR3 protein: CASSFRTVTDTQYF; D gene: .; V gene: TRBV5-1; clone size: .; J gene: TRBJ2-3
CDR3 DNA: TGTGCCAGCAGCCAATACGGAGGGGGTGGCACAGATACGCAGTATTTT; CDR3 protein: CASSQYGGGGTDTQYF; D gene: .; V gene: TRBV4-2; clone size: .; J gene: TRBJ2-3
CDR3 DNA: TGCGCCAGCAGCCAAGATCCCCAGGGGGCAAGGGAGCTGTTTTTT; CDR3 protein: CASSQDPQGARELFF; D gene: TRBD1; V gene: TRBV4-1; clone size: .; J gene: TRBJ2-2
CDR3 DNA: TGCGCCAGCAGTCAATTTCAGGGGAGAAATCAGCCCCAGCATTTT; CDR3 protein: CASSQFQGRNQPQHF; D gene: .; V gene: TRBV23-1; clone size: once; J gene: TRBJ1-5
CDR3 DNA: TGTGCCAGCAGCTTGGAAGGGGCAGAGACCCAGTACTTC; CDR3 protein: CASSLEGAETQYF; D gene: .; V gene: TRBV5-6; clone size: .; J gene: TRBJ2-5
CDR3 DNA: TGTGCCAGCAGTGAAGGGGCCGCGTACCAAGAGACCCAGTACTTC; CDR3 protein: CASSEGAAYQETQYF; D gene: .; V gene: TRBV6-1; clone size: .; J gene: TRBJ2-5
CDR3 DNA: TGCGCCAGCAGCCCTTGGACAGGGAACACCGGGGAGCTGTTTTTT; CDR3 protein: CASSPWTGNTGELFF; D gene: TRBD1; V gene: TRBV4-1; clone size: .; J gene: TRBJ2-2
CDR3 DNA: TGTGCCTGGAGTCCCGGGGGGACTGAAGCTTTCTTT; CDR3 protein: CAWSPGGTEAFF; D gene: .; V gene: TRBV30; clone size: .; J gene: TRBJ1-1
CDR3 DNA: TGTGCCAGCAGCTTGGGGCTAGCGGGGGCCTACGAGCAGTACTTC; CDR3 protein: CASSLGLAGAYEQYF; D gene: TRBD2; V gene: TRBV5-6; clone size: .; J gene: TRBJ2-7
CDR3 DNA: TGCGCCAGCAGTGAGTTCCCAGCGGGAGGGCCAAGTGAGCAGTTCTTC; CDR3 protein: CASSEFPAGGPSEQFF; D gene: TRBD2; V gene: TRBV10-2; clone size: many; J gene: TRBJ2-1
CDR3 DNA: TGTGCCAGCAGCCGACAGGGTGGCACCGGGGAGCTGTTTTTT; CDR3 protein: CASSRQGGTGELFF; D gene: TRBD1; V gene: TRBV13; clone size: .; J gene: TRBJ2-2
CDR3 DNA: TGCGCCAGCAGCCACAGGGTGGGCACTGAAGCTTTCTTT; CDR3 protein: CASSHRVGTEAFF; D gene: .; V gene: TRBV4-1; clone size: .; J gene: TRBJ1-1
CDR3 DNA: TGTGCCAGCGATGTACGGGGGGGCCCCCAAGAGACCCAGTACTTC; CDR3 protein: CASDVRGGPQETQYF; D gene: .; V gene: TRBV21-1; clone size: .; J gene: TRBJ2-5
CDR3 DNA: TGCGCCAGCAGCTTGACCGGGGGGTTCTACAATGAGCAGTTCTTC; CDR3 protein: CASSLTGGFYNEQFF; D gene: TRBD2; V gene: TRBV5-1; clone size: .; J gene: TRBJ2-1
CDR3 DNA: TGTGCCTGGAGCGGATTGGGGGCAGAGACCCAGTACTTC; CDR3 protein: CAWSGLGAETQYF; D gene: .; V gene: TRBV30; clone size: .; J gene: TRBJ2-5